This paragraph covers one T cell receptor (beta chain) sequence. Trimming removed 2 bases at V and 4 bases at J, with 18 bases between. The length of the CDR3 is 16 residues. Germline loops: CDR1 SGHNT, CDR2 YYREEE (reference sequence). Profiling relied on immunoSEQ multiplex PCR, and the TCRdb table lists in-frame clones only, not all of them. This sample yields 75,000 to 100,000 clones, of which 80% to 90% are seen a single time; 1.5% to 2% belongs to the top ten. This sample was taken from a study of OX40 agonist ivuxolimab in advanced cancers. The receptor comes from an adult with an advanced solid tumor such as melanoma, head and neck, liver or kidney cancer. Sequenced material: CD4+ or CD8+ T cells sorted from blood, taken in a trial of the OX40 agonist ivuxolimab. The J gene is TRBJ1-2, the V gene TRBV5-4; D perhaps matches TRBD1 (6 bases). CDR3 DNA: TGTGCCAGCAGCTTAGTACCGGGGGCGCGGGCCTATGGCTACACCTTC. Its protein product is CASSLVPGARAYGYTF.